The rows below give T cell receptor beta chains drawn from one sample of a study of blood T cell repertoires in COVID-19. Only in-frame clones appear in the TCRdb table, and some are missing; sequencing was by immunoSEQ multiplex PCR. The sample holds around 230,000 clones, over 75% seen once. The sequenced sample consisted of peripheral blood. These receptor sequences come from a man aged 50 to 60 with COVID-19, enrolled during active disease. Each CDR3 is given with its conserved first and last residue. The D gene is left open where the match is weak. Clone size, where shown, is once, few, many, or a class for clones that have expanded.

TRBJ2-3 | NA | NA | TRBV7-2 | TGTGCCAGCAGCCCCCAACCGACTATACAGTATTTT | CASSPQPTIQYF
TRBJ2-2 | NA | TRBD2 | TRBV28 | TGTGCCAGCAGTTTATTGGCTAGCGGGGGGCTTGGGAACACCGGGGAGCTGTTTTTT | CASSLLASGGLGNTGELFF
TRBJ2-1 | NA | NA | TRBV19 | TGTGCCACCACCGGGACTTCCCCCTCCAATGAGCAGTTCTTC | CATTGTSPSNEQFF
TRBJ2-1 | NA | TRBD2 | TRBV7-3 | TGTGCCAGCAGCTCCCCTAGCGGGGGGGCGCGTAATGAGCAGTTCTTC | CASSSPSGGARNEQFF
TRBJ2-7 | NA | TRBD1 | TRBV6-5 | TGTGCCAGCCGCCGCGGACAGGGCGATCCCTACGAGCAGTACTTC | CASRRGQGDPYEQYF
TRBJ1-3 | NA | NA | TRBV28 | TGTGCCAGCAGAACCACAGGGTTTGGAAACACCATATATTTT | CASRTTGFGNTIYF
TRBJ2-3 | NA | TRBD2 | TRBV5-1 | TGCGCCAGCAGCTTGGTTCTAGCGGGGAATACGCAGTATTTT | CASSLVLAGNTQYF
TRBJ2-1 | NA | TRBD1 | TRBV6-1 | TGTGCCAGCAGTAAAGACAGGGGGGGCGGTAGGGAATACAATGAGCAGTTCTTC | CASSKDRGGGREYNEQFF
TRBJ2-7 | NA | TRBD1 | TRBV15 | TGTGCCACCGAATGGGACAGGGGCTACGAGCAGTACTTC | CATEWDRGYEQYF
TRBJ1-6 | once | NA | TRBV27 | TGTGCCAGCAGTGGGGGGTTCGGAGGGACGCGTAATTCACCCCTCCACTTT | CASSGGFGGTRNSPLHF
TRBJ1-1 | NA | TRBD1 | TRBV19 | TGTGCCAGTAGTATAGGGCAGGACAGGGGGCTTTATTCGAACACTGAAGCTTTCTTT | CASSIGQDRGLYSNTEAFF
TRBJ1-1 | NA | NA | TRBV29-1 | TGCAGCGTTGAGACGTCTGGGGGCATGAACACTGAAGCTTTCTTT | CSVETSGGMNTEAFF
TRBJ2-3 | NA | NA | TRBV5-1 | TGCGCCAGCAGCTACCGAGGACAGGGAGGGACAGATACGCAGTATTTT | CASSYRGQGGTDTQYF
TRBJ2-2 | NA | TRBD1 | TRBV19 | TGTGCCAGTAGTATATTGGGACAGCCGAACACCGGGGAGCTGTTTTTT | CASSILGQPNTGELFF
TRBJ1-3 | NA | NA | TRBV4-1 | TGCGCCAGCAGCCCCCACCTCCACCCGGACACCCCGTTAATGGACTTT | CASSPHLHPDTPLMDF
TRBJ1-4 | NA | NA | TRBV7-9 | TGTGCCAGCAGCATAAACTCGGGCGAACTTAGCGGTGAAAAACTGTTTTTT | CASSINSGELSGEKLFF
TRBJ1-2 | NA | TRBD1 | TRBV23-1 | TGCGCCAGCAGGCCCAGGGGGCGCGGCTATGGCTACACCTTC | CASRPRGRGYGYTF
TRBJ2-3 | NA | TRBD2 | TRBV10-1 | TGCGCCAGCAGTGCCGGGACTAGCGAAGAATGGCGACCTGATACGCAGTATTTT | CASSAGTSEEWRPDTQYF
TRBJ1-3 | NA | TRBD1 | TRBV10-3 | TGTGCCATCAGTGACTTCAACAGGGGTAGAGGTAGAAACACCATATATTTT | CAISDFNRGRGRNTIYF
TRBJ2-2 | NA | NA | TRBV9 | TGTGCCAGCAGCGTTATGGGCGGGGCGAACACCGGGGAGCTGTTTTTT | CASSVMGGANTGELFF
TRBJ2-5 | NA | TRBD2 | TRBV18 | TGTGCCAGCTCACCGACTAGCGGGAGTGAGACCCAGTACTTC | CASSPTSGSETQYF
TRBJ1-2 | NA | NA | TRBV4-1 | TGCGCCAGCAGCCAAGACAGGGACTATGGCTACACCTTC | CASSQDRDYGYTF
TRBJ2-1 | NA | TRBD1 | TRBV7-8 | TGTGCCAGCAGTTCCGGACAGGAGTCCTACAATGAGCAGTTCTTC | CASSSGQESYNEQFF
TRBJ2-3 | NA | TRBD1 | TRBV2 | TGTGCCAGCAGTGAAAATTTGTCTGGACAGGGCCTCACAGATACGCAGTATTTT | CASSENLSGQGLTDTQYF
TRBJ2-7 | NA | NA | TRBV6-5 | TGTGCCAGCAGTTCGGGAGTGGAAGGTCCCTACGAGCAGTACTTC | CASSSGVEGPYEQYF
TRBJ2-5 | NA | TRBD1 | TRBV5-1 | TGCGCCAGCAGCTCCGGGACAGGGAGCGAGACCCAGTACTTC | CASSSGTGSETQYF
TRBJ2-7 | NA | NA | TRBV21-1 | TGTGCCAGCAGCAAAGTGACAGGGGGCTCGGCGCATCACTTC | CASSKVTGGSAHHF
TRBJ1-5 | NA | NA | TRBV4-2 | TGTGCCAGCAGCCAAGACCCCGCGGCGGGCACTCAGCCCCAGCATTTT | CASSQDPAAGTQPQHF
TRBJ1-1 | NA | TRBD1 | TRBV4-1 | TGCGCCAGCAGCCAAGAACGACCCGGGACAGTAGAAGCTTTCTTT | CASSQERPGTVEAFF
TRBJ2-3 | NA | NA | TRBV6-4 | TGTGCCAGCAGTGAACAGGGTATCAGCACAGATACGCAGTATTTT | CASSEQGISTDTQYF
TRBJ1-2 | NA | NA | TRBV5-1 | TGCGCCAGCAGCTTGGGCACAGCTAACTATGGCTACACCTTC | CASSLGTANYGYTF
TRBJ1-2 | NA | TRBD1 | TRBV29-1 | TGCAGCGTTGCGGACAGGGAGCTCCTCTATGGCTACACCTTC | CSVADRELLYGYTF
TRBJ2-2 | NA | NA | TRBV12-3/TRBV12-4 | TGTGCCAGCAGTTACCGGTTGGGGGAGCTGTTTTTT | CASSYRLGELFF
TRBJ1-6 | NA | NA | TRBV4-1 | TGCGCCAGCAGCCAAGAGACAGACCCCTCTAGCGGACCCCTCCACTTT | CASSQETDPSSGPLHF
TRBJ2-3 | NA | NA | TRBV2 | TGTGCCAGCAGTGAATTGGCGCCGGTCGGAGGAGATACGCAGTATTTT | CASSELAPVGGDTQYF
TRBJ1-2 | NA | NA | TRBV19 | TGTGCCAGTAGTACTGGGGGCGGCGACTATGGCTACACCTTC | CASSTGGGDYGYTF
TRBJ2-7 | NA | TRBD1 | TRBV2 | TGTGCCAGCAGGGGAAAGACAGGGGGCGTCCACGAGCAGTACTTC | CASRGKTGGVHEQYF
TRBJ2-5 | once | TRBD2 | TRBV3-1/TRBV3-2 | TGTGCCAGCAGCCCCCCGAGGACTAGCGGGGGTGAGACCCAGTACTTC | CASSPPRTSGGETQYF
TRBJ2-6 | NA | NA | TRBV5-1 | TGCGCCAGCAGCTCAGGACAATCAGGGGCCAACGTCCTGACTTTC | CASSSGQSGANVLTF
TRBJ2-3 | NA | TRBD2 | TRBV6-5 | TGTGCCAGCAGTTACGCTAGCGGGCAAGATACGCAGTATTTT | CASSYASGQDTQYF
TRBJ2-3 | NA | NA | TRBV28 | TGTGCCAGCAGCTCGGCGTGGGGCGGCCCAGATACGCAGTATTTT | CASSSAWGGPDTQYF
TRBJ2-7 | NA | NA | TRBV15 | TGTGCCACCAGCAGAGGAACTTCTTACGAGCAGTACTTC | CATSRGTSYEQYF
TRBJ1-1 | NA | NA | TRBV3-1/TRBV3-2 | TGTGCCAGCAGCCAAGATTCCGGGGGGACTGAAGCTTTCTTT | CASSQDSGGTEAFF
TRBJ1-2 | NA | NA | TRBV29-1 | TGCAGCGTTGAAGATCAGGTTTTGCTCGGCTACACCTTC | CSVEDQVLLGYTF
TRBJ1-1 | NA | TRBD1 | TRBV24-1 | TGTGCCACCAGTGACACCAGACAGGGGATCACTGAAGCTTTCTTT | CATSDTRQGITEAFF